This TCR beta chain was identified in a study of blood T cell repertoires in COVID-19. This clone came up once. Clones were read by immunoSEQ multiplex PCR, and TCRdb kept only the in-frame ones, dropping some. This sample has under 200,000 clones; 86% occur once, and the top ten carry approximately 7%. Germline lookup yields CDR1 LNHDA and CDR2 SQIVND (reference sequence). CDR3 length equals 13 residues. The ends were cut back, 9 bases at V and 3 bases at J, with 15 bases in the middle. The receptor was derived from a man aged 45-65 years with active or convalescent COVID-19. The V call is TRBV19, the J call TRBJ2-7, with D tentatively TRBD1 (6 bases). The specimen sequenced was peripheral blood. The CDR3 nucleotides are TGTGCCAGCTCCCAAGGACAGAACTACGAGCAGTACTTC. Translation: CASSQGQNYEQYF. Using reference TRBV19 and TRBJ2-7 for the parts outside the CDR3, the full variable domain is DGGITQSPKYLFRKEGQNVTLSCEQNLNHDAMYWYRQDPGQGLRLIYYSQIVNDFQKGDIAEGYSVSREKKESFPLTVTSAQKNPTAFYLCASSQGQNYEQYFGPGTRLTVT.